What follows are 9 T cell receptor beta chains derived from one specimen sequenced in a study of T cells in women clearing cervical HPV infection. Assay: immunoSEQ multiplex PCR; the TCRdb copy retains only in-frame clones and omits some. This sample's table reports approximately 37,000 clones. The specimen sequenced was blood buffy coat. These receptors were obtained from a woman between 18 and 70 years old with a cervical HPV16 infection that either progressed to CIN3+ or cleared (not recorded which).

Comments on this clone: The read stops 3 residues short of the end of the CDR3; the missing end is completed from the germline J gene. The chain links TRBV5-1 to TRBJ1-6, with TRBD1 matching 10 bases. This CDR3 has 18 amino acids. Germline-derived CDR1 and CDR2 are SGHRS and YFSETQ. J gave up 0 bases and V 0 bases, and 3 bases lay outside the gene matches. The CDR3 loop reads CASSLAGQGSSYNSPLHF. CDR3 bases read: TGCGCCAGCAGCTTGGCGGGACAGGGGAGCTCCTATAATTCACCC.

Comment on this clone: The CDR3 end is not reached by the read, which stops 3 residues before it; the germline J gene fills it in. The V gene is TRBV18, the J gene TRBJ2-1; TRBD2 aligns across 10 bases. CDR1 is KGHSH and CDR2 is LQKENI in the germline V gene. J was trimmed by 7 bases and V by 1 base; bases with no gene match: 10. This CDR3 spans 17 amino acids. The CDR3 DNA, read in part, is TGTGCCAGCTCACCACGCAGCGGGAGGGGACTTTTTAATGAG. Its translation is CASSPRSGRGLFNE. The CDR3 reads in full as CASSPRSGRGLFNEQFF.

Worth noting for this clone: The CDR3 end is not reached by the read, which stops 3 residues before it; the germline J gene fills it in. The chain is built from TRBV27 and TRBJ2-5; 9 nucleotides agree with TRBD2. The germline V gene encodes CDR1 MNHEY and CDR2 SMNVEV (reference sequence). This CDR3 spans 16 amino acids. V shed 5 bases, J shed 5 bases, and the junction held 12 bases outside the gene matches. The part of the CDR3 DNA that was read is TGTGCCAGCAGTACCAGCGGGAGGTTTTGGGGGGAGACC. It specifies CASSTSGRFWGET. The CDR3 in its entirety is CASSTSGRFWGETQYF.

With regard to this clone: The read falls 3 residues short of the CDR3 end, and the missing part is taken from the germline J gene. The gene calls are TRBV5-6 and TRBJ2-2, with 9 bases aligning to TRBD1. The germline V gene encodes CDR1 SGHDT and CDR2 YYEEEE. The CDR3 runs to 15 residues. The CDR3 bases that were read are TGTGCCAGCAGCCTTACAGGGGGCGAAGGTGAAAAG. Translation: CASSLTGGEGEK. The complete CDR3 reads CASSLTGGEGEKLFF.

On this clone: From the germline J gene comes the end of the CDR3, since the read stops 3 residues before it. V and J are TRBV12-3 or TRBV12-4 and TRBJ1-2, with D maybe TRBD1 (5 bases). V lost 6 bases and J lost 5, with 19 bases in between. The CDR3 extends over 15 amino acids. The covered CDR3 bases are TGTGCCAGCAGCCTGGGCACAGGACTAGGGTATGGC. Its protein is CASSLGTGLGYG. The whole CDR3 is CASSLGTGLGYGYTF.

Details on this clone: From the germline J gene comes the end of the CDR3, since the read stops 3 residues before it. This chain joins TRBV7-9 and TRBJ2-5; a possible D gene is TRBD1 (5 bases). The CDR3 loop spans 13 amino acids. Germline V lookup: CDR1 SEHNR, CDR2 FQNEAQ (reference sequence). Trimming removed 5 bases at V and 5 bases at J, with 12 bases between. The CDR3 here is CASSPANRETQYF. CDR3 DNA, as far as it was read: TGTGCCAGCAGCCCTGCGAACAGGGAGACC.

With regard to this clone: Sequencing ends 3 residues short of the CDR3 end; the germline J gene provides the rest. The chain links TRBV16 to TRBJ2-3; a weak D match, TRBD1 (5 bases). CDR1 and CDR2 from the germline V gene are KGHSY and FQNENV. The CDR3 extends over 15 amino acids. Partial CDR3 DNA: TGTGCCAGCAGCCAATCCAGGGTAGGGGAAGAGACG. Translation: CASSQSRVGEET. The whole CDR3 protein is CASSQSRVGEETQYF.

Points on this clone: The sequence runs out 3 residues before the end of the CDR3; the remainder is reconstructed from the germline J gene. This rearrangement joins TRBV28 to TRBJ1-5, with a tentative D call TRBD1 (5 bases). V gave up 7 bases and J gave up 6 bases, with 16 bases separating them. Germline V gene data show CDR1 as MDHEN and CDR2 as SYDVKM. The length of the CDR3 is 14 residues. The covered CDR3 bases are TGTGCCAGCAAACAGGATTTAGGCCCTCAGCCC. Its protein is CASKQDLGPQP. The full CDR3 protein is CASKQDLGPQPQHF.

About this clone itself: The CDR3 end falls 3 residues outside the read, so it is completed with the germline J gene. V gene TRBV5-1 combines with J gene TRBJ2-2; TRBD2 agrees at 9 bases. The CDR3 spans 14 residues. The V gene end was trimmed by 5 bases and the J gene end by 10 bases; junction bases not matched to a gene: 9. In germline, CDR1 is SGHRS, CDR2 YFSETQ. This CDR3 reads CASSRREGGMELFF. The DNA read from the CDR3 is TGCGCCAGCAGTCGGCGGGAGGGCGGGATGGAG.